A single sample is the source of the 5 T cell receptor beta chains below, sequenced in a study of T cell repertoires in cytomegalovirus infection (dated by TCRdb to about 2019). These TCRs are of unknown antigen specificity. The data were produced on an Illumina HiSeq 1500. Through fastp at Q25 and MiXCR, TCRdb rebuilt clones from the public reads, retaining in-frame beta chains. Duplicate CDR3 protein sequences are folded into a single record with the most common DNA and genes. This sample gives around 770,000 distinct CDR3 sequences in total; 25% to 35% of them show up just once. The ten largest account for over 10% of the sample. The label giving this sample's treatment or condition can be read as: in vitro stimulation with specific CMV peptide epitopes to enrich CMV-specific T cells. Sequences were derived from cultured CD8+ T cells from PBMCs, sampled from culture after CMV antigen stimulation. These receptors all come from a human donor in good health (CMV status not recorded). Some clones in this sample may be carry-over from other donors' samples.

The V gene is TRBV4-1, the J gene TRBJ2-5, with 8 bases that match TRBD2. Germline V lookup: CDR1 MGHRA, CDR2 YSYEKL. V lost 1 base, J lost 3 bases, and 13 bases stayed unmatched. The CDR3 extends over 18 amino acids. The CDR3 bases are TGCGCCAGCAGCCAAGTCCCCGGGCGGGGGGCCTGGGAAGAGACCCAGTACTTC. Translated: CASSQVPGRGAWEETQYF.

The chain joins TRBV29-1 to TRBJ1-2; 10 bases map to TRBD1. From germline, CDR1 is SQVTM and CDR2 ANQGSEA. Trimming at V came to 7 bases and at J to 3 bases, leaving 5 bases not matched to a gene. The CDR3 is 13 residues long. The CDR3 is CSAGQGEDYGYTF. In DNA, the CDR3 is TGCAGCGCCGGACAGGGGGAGGACTATGGCTACACCTTC.

CDR3 loop: CASSYSGGAGEQYV. DNA for the CDR3: TGTGCCAGCAGTTACTCTGGGGGTGCGGGCGAGCAGTACGTC. The chain carries TRBV6-2 or TRBV6-3 and TRBJ2-7; D assignment may be TRBD1 or TRBD2 (5 bases each). The CDR3 extends over 14 amino acids. In germline, CDR1 is MNHEY, CDR2 SVGEGT. Trimming stripped 0 bases from V and 6 bases from J, with 12 bases between.

Points on this clonotype: Germline and junction disagree at one end, which may indicate a read error. V is TRBV7-6 and J is TRBJ2-6; D gene uncertain. The CDR3 length is 16 residues. CDR1 SGHVS and CDR2 FNYEAQ come from the germline V gene. The CDR3 sequence: CTSSLTQISGANVLTF. Written as DNA, the CDR3 is TGTACCAGCAGCTTGACACAAATCTCTGGGGCCAACGTCCTGACTTTC. The full variable domain, completed using reference TRBV7-6 and TRBJ2-6, is GAGVSQSPRYKVTKRGQDVALRCDPISGHVSLYWYRQALGQGPEFLTYFNYEAQQDKSGLPNDRFSAERPEGSISTLTIQRTEQRDSAMYRCTSSLTQISGANVLTFGAGSRLTVL.

The chain joins TRBV7-9 to TRBJ2-2; the D gene is possibly TRBD2 (5 bases). Germline V lookup: CDR1 SEHNR, CDR2 FQNEAQ (reference sequence). This CDR3 contains 17 residues. V lost 5 bases and J lost 3, with 19 bases in between. The CDR3 region is CASSPTRTISDTGELFF. The CDR3 DNA follows: TGTGCCAGCAGCCCTACTAGGACCATTTCGGACACCGGGGAGCTGTTTTTT.